The following is a T cell receptor beta chain sequence with its context. Its antigen is unidentified. The germline V gene has CDR1 SGHAT and CDR2 FQDESV (reference sequence). The CDR3 sequence is 15 residues long. Trimming cost V 5 bases and J 1 base, with 11 bases left between them. The repertoire was sequenced with immunoSEQ multiplex PCR; TCRdb's copy has only in-frame clones and lacks some. The sample lists roughly 98,000 clones; roughly four fifths were seen once. This sample was taken from a study of radiotherapy plus CTLA-4 blockade in lung cancer. Study background: Objective responses were observed in around 17% of patients, and disease control was achieved by 30% to 40%.

Findings and limits, study-wide: According to reports, early shifts in blood T cell clones, alongside interferon-beta, forecast response most accurately.

The source was peripheral blood, collected from a patient treated with radiotherapy plus ipilimumab. This TCR was sampled from a human donor with non-small cell lung cancer that progressed on radiotherapy plus ipilimumab. The chain employs TRBV11-1 and TRBJ2-2; D is possibly TRBD1 (6 bases). In DNA, the CDR3 is TGTGCCAGCAGCCACCGGGACAAGAACACCGGGGAGCTGTTTTTT. This gives the protein CASSHRDKNTGELFF.